This TCR beta chain was profiled in a study of cytomegalovirus exposure and HLA in healthy donors. Per germline, CDR1 MDHEN and CDR2 SYDVKM. The CDR3 sequence is 14 residues long. Primers: 60 Vbeta forward and 13 Jbeta reverse. TCRdb's copy holds only in-frame clones and misses some; the assay was immunoSEQ multiplex PCR. Among some 150,000 clones listed, roughly 70% were seen once. The chain combines TRBV28 with TRBJ2-5, with 7 bases aligning to TRBD1. Near its end, the DNA agrees better with TRBJ2-7, so the J call may be wrong. The source material was PBMCs. The source of this sequence is a young man in good health and CMV-seronegative. The CDR3 sequence: CASSLNRGCYEQYF. The CDR3 DNA sequence: TGTGCCAGCAGTTTAAACAGGGGCTGTTACGAGCAGTACTTC.